Sequencing of this T cell receptor (beta chain) was carried out in a study of cytomegalovirus exposure and HLA in healthy donors. Study details: Among the roughly 400 genotyped donors, more than 70% were placed in the Caucasian-associated ancestry cluster.

Study findings and constraints: Most TCR sequences showed up rarely, but some public TCRs showed up in many donors.

Trimming pared 2 bases from V and 1 base from J, leaving 15 bases between. The CDR3 is 16 residues long. Per germline, CDR1 SGHRS and CDR2 YFSETQ. This clone was found a few times. The antigen is not known. The PCR was carried out with 60 Vbeta primers and 13 Jbeta primers. How the authors handled the data: Roughly 11 million shared chains were among approximately 87 million unique TCR beta chains counted in a later analysis. Sequencing was performed with immunoSEQ multiplex PCR; in TCRdb, only in-frame clones are kept and a portion is missing. Clonal size and the V and J genes are those of that table, whereas D and trimming came from the DNA. The sample lists around 130,000 clones; roughly four fifths were seen once.

The rearrangement joins TRBV5-1 to TRBJ1-1; D remains unclear. The TCR sequence derives from a woman aged 55-70 years in good health and CMV-seronegative. Source material: PBMCs. The CDR3 protein is CASSFGEGYRNTEAFF. CDR3 nucleotide sequence: TGCGCCAGCAGCTTTGGGGAGGGTTATAGGAACACTGAAGCTTTCTTT.